This T cell receptor beta chain was obtained from a study of graft-versus-host responses after intestinal transplantation. Across the whole study: Every recipient had anti-thymocyte globulin induction and about three years of tacrolimus plus steroids.

Deletions cut 4 bases from V and 0 bases from J, with 7 bases between. Germline values: CDR1 SGDLS, CDR2 YYNGEE. The CDR3 spans 13 residues. TCRdb's table, derived via immunoSEQ multiplex PCR, lists solely in-frame clones and lacks some. The table has 7,400 or so clones, around a third seen once. With 200,000 irradiated, violet-dye-labeled stimulator cells, 200,000 CFSE-labeled responder cells were plated. Dividing CFSE-low CD3+CD4+ and CD3+CD8+ responders were isolated by sorting after the reaction. Study-wide results and caveats: The marrow of recipients harbored GvH clones, and ileum or blood showed some of them first. Within allografts, high graft-versus-host to host-versus-graft clonal ratios were seen among patients with graft-donor T cell macrochimerism.

V and J are TRBV9 and TRBJ1-2, with D tentatively TRBD1 (6 bases). Source: alloreactive CD8+ T cells from a mixed lymphocyte reaction culture, taken before intestinal transplant. The subset was: CFSE-low proliferating T cells sorted from approximately 6-day pre-transplant mixed lymphocyte reaction (GvH or HvG direction). This sequence was found in a human patient who received an intestinal transplant. For the CDR3, the DNA is TGTGCCAGCAGCCCAGGGGCTAACTATGGCTACACCTTC. Its protein is CASSPGANYGYTF.